Shown below are 2 T cell receptor beta chains from a single sample sequenced in a study of cytomegalovirus exposure and HLA in healthy donors. Primers included in the PCR were 60 Vbeta and 13 Jbeta primers. The assay was immunoSEQ multiplex PCR, and TCRdb's table has in-frame clones only and misses some. Among 100,000 to 150,000 clones, roughly 80% were seen once, and the ten largest hold about 11%. The sequencing input was PBMCs. The receptors originated from a man between 25 and 39 years old in good health and CMV-seropositive.

The rearrangement uses TRBV11-1 and TRBJ2-4; D is unclear. The V gene lost 6 bases and the J gene lost 2 bases, with 17 bases spanning the gap. The germline V gene encodes CDR1 SGHAT and CDR2 FQDESV (reference sequence). The CDR3 is 16 amino acids. The CDR3: CASSRPGPLTKNIQYF. CDR3 in DNA: TGTGCCAGCAGTCGCCCTGGGCCCCTCACCAAAAACATTCAGTACTTC.

The rearrangement uses TRBV18 and TRBJ2-5, with D maybe TRBD1 (5 bases). CDR3 length: 15 amino acids. Germline CDR1 is KGHSH and CDR2 is LQKENI. V shed 0 bases and J shed 3 bases, with 11 bases lying between them. The CDR3 spells CASSPPPTDKETQYF. Written as DNA, the CDR3 is TGTGCCAGCTCACCACCTCCGACAGATAAAGAGACCCAGTACTTC.